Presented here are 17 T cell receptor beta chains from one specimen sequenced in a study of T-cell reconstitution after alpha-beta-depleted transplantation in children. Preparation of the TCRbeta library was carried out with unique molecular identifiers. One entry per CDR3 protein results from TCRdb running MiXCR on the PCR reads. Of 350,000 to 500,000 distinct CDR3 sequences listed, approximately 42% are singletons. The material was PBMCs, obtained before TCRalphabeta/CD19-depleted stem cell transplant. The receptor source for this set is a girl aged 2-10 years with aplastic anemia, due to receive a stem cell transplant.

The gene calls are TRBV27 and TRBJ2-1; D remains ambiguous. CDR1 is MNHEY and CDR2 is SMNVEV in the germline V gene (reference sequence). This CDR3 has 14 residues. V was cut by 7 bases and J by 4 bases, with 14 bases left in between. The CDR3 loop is CASTLLGVYNEQFF. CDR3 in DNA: TGTGCCAGCACCCTCTTAGGAGTGTACAATGAGCAGTTCTTC.

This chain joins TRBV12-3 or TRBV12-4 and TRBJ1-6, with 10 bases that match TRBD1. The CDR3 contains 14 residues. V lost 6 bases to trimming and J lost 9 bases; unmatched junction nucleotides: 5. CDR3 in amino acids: CASSRDRGGSPLHF. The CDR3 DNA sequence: TGTGCCAGCAGCAGGGACAGGGGAGGTTCACCCCTCCACTTT.

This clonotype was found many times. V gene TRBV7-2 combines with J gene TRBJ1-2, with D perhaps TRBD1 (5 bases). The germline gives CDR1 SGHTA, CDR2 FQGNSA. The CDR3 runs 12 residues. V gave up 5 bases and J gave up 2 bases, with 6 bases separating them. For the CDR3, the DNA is TGTGCCAGCAGCCGACAGAACTATGGCTACACCTTC. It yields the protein CASSRQNYGYTF.

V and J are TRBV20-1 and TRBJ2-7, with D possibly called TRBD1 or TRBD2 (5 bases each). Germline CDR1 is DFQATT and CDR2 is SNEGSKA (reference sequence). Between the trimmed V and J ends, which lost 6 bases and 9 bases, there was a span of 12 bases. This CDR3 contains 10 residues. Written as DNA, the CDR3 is TGCAGTGCGCAGGGCGGGCTGCAGTACTTC. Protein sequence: CSAQGGLQYF.

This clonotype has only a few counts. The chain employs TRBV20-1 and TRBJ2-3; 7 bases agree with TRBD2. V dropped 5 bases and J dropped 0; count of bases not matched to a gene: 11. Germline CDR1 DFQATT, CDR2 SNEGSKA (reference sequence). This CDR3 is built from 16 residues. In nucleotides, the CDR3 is TGCAGTGCTCACCTCCTCAGGGAGGGTAGCACAGATACGCAGTATTTT. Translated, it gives CSAHLLREGSTDTQYF.

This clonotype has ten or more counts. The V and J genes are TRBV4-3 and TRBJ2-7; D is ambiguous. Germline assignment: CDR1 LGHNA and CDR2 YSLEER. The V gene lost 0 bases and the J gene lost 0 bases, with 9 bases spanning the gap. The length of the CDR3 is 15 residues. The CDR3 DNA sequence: TGCGCCAGCAGCCAAGATCCACAGACCTCCTACGAGCAGTACTTC. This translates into CASSQDPQTSYEQYF.

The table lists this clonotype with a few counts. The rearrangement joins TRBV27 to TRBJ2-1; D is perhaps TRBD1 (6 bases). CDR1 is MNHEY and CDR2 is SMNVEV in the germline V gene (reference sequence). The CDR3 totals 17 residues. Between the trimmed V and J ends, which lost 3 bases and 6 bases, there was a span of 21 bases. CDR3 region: CASSFYRSNRAPNEQFF. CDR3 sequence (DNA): TGTGCCAGCAGTTTTTATAGATCAAACAGGGCCCCCAATGAGCAGTTCTTC.

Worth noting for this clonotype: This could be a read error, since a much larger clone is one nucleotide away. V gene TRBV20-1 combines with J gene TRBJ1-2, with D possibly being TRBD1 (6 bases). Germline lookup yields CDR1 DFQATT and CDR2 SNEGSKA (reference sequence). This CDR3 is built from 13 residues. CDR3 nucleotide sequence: TGCAGTGCCCCCAGGGGTTCAATGGGTGGCGACACCTTC. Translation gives CSAPRGSMGGDTF.

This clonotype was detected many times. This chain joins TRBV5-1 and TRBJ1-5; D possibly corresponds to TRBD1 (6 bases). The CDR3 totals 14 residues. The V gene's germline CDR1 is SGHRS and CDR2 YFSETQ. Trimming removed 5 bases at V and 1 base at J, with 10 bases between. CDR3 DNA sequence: TGCGCCAGCAGTGTGGGGGCCAGCAATCAGCCCCAGCATTTT. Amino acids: CASSVGASNQPQHF.

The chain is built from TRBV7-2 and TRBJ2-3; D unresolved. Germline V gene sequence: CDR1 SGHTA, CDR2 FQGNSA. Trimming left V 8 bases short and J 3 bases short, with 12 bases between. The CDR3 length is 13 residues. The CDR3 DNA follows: TGTGCCAGCTTCCCCCCCGGGACAGATACGCAGTATTTT. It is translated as CASFPPGTDTQYF. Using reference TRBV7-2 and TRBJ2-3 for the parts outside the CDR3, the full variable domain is GAGVSQSPSNKVTEKGKDVELRCDPISGHTALYWYRQSLGQGLEFLIYFQGNSAPDKSGLPSDRFSAERTGGSVSTLTIQRTQQEDSAVYLCASFPPGTDTQYFGPGTRLTVL.

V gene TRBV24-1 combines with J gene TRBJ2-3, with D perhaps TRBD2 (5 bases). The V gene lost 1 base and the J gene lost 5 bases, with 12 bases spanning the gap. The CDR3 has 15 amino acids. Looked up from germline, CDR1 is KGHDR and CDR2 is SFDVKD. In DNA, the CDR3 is TGTGCCACCAGTGATTTCACTAAGGCGGGAGATACGCAGTATTTT. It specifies CATSDFTKAGDTQYF.

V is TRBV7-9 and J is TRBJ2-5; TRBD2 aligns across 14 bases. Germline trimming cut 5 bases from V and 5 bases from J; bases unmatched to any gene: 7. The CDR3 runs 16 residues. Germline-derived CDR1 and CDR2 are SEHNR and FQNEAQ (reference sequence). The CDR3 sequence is CASSQRRTSGRETQYF. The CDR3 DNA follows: TGTGCCAGCAGCCAGCGCAGGACTAGCGGGAGGGAGACCCAGTACTTC.

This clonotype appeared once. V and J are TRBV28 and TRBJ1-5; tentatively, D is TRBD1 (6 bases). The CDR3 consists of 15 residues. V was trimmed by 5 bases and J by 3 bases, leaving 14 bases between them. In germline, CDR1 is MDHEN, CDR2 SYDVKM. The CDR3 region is CASSRQVLYNQPQHF. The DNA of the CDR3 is TGTGCCAGCAGTAGACAGGTCCTCTACAATCAGCCCCAGCATTTT.

The CDR3 reads CSALRGSAEAFF. CDR3 sequence (DNA): TGCAGTGCCTTGAGGGGAAGCGCTGAAGCTTTCTTT. The V call is TRBV20-1, the J call TRBJ1-1; D is possibly TRBD1 (5 bases). The CDR3 has 12 residues. V shed 6 bases and J shed 6 bases, with 14 bases lying between them. Germline-derived CDR1 and CDR2 are DFQATT and SNEGSKA (reference sequence).

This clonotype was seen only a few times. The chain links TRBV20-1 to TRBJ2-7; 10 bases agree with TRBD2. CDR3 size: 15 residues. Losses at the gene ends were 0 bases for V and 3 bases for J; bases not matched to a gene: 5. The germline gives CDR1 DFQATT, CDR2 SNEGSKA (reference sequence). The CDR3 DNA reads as TGCAGTGCTAGAGATGTGGCTAGCGGGAGCTACGAGCAGTACTTC. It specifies CSARDVASGSYEQYF.

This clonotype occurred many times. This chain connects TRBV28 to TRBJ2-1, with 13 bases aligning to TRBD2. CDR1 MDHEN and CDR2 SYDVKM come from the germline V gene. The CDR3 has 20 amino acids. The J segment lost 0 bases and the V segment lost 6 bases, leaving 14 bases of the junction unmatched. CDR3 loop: CASSTSGLAGVGHSYNEQFF. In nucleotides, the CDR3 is TGTGCCAGCAGCACTTCTGGACTAGCGGGAGTGGGGCACTCCTACAATGAGCAGTTCTTC.

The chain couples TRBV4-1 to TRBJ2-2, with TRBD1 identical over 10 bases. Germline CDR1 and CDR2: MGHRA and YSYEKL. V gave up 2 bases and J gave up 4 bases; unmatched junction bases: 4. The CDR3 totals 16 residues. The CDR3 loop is CASSQRDRGGTGELFF. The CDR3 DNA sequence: TGCGCCAGCAGCCAAAGGGACAGGGGAGGCACCGGGGAGCTGTTTTTT.